This T cell receptor beta chain was documented in a study of Graves' ophthalmopathy and Graves' hyperthyroidism (dated by TCRdb to the late 2010s). A note on the overall study: Hyperthyroidism was considered stable if no progression to ophthalmopathy occurred within 18 months of follow-up. An independent validation cohort was composed of around 19 hyperthyroidism patients and about 16 patients who later progressed from hyperthyroidism to ophthalmopathy. Once sampling was done, hyperthyroidism patients were given methimazole at a starting dose of 30 mg daily, while ophthalmopathy patients were given high-dose intravenous methylprednisolone. In a handful of hyperthyroidism patients, the T-cell repertoire of thyroid tissue was compared with the T-cell repertoire of blood. In total, under 150 blood samples were TCR-sequenced: 43 ophthalmopathy, roughly 77 hyperthyroidism and roughly 17 hyperthyroidism-to-ophthalmopathy patients. To tell Graves' ophthalmopathy apart from Graves' hyperthyroidism, and to predict which patients would progress to ophthalmopathy, the study relied on TCR beta repertoire signatures. A discovery set of 95 to 100 patients (about 45 ophthalmopathy, approximately 58 stable hyperthyroidism) was enrolled to explore V-J signatures distinguishing ophthalmopathy from hyperthyroidism. Overall results and qualifications from the work: No statistical method was used to predetermine the sample size, and group allocation was not hidden from the investigators. The 13-signature model separated ophthalmopathy from stable hyperthyroidism with roughly 90% sensitivity and around 81% specificity in cross-validation, and 80%/75% in the test set. Most expanded thyroid clonotypes with frequency above 0.001 were also detected in blood, suggesting blood repertoires may reflect the thyroid immune response. In validation, the model predicted ophthalmopathy progression with about 71% sensitivity and around 72% specificity; roughly eleven predicted patients were CT-confirmed with GO in a median of 6.5 months.

For repertoire sequencing, the TCR beta CDR3 regions were amplified from RNA transcripts. The first round of RT-PCR was done with HTBI primers and the Qiagen OneStep RT-PCR kit, and was followed by a second round of multiplex PCR, then size selection and purification. Libraries were sequenced on an Illumina HiSeq2000 using paired-end 100 bp reads. In the source study's methods: SOAPnuke was used for read processing, and reads with adapters, uncalled bases, a mean Phred below 15, or no exact constant-primer or identifier match were discarded. High-quality paired reads were merged with COPE v1.2.5. Each unique nucleotide sequence was defined as a clonotype, and clonotypes were aligned to IMGT TRB V, D and J references with MiTCR v1.1. The analysis was limited to V-J combinations with a frequency above 0.0001, which together covered 99.2% of repertoires. A TCR clonal expansion and chaos score per V-J combination was defined as the ratio of F50 clonal expansion to chaos observed in the TCRdist matrix. Welch's t-statistics and random forest were used to reduce the features to some 13 V-J combinations, which were then used as input to a naive Bayes classifier. The Morisita-Horn index was used to measure how similar the thyroid and blood repertoires were. The public reads were quality trimmed at Q25 with fastp and then assembled into clones with MiXCR by TCRdb, keeping productive beta chains. A single entry per CDR3 protein holds the most common genes and DNA from its merged rows. The V and J calls and clone size are TCRdb's, not the authors'. Within this sample are 500,000 to 700,000 distinct CDR3 sequences, with approximately 35% of them counted one time only. The ten largest make up about 4.2% of the sample.

Per the germline V gene, MNHEY is the CDR1 and SVGEGT is the CDR2. V loses 6 bases of germline sequence and J loses 5 bases, and the interval between the two ends is 11 bases. Its CDR3 holds 12 amino acids, cysteine through phenylalanine. The CDR3 DNA has 36 bases and is translated from base 1. This clonotype was observed many times. Its antigen is currently not known. No qualities accompany the bases; no much larger clone lies one base away. The hyperthyroidism patients were 18 to 65 years old and newly diagnosed, with a disease duration of less than 2 months. Patients with other autoimmune diseases, uncontrolled infections, pregnancy or lactation were excluded. Clinical symptoms, serum thyroxine, TRAb, thyroid ultrasound and orbital computed tomography formed the basis of the diagnosis. Total RNA was extracted with Trizol reagent and quality-checked on an Agilent 2100 Bioanalyzer.

The sequenced sample was peripheral blood or thyroid tissue (not recorded which). This TCR was recovered from an adult man with Graves' hyperthyroidism. The receptor chain draws on TRBV6-2 or TRBV6-3 and TRBJ2-7, with the D gene not clear enough to name. CDR3 region: CASRRPGNEQYF. The DNA reads as follows: TGTGCCAGCAGACGACCAGGAAACGAGCAGTACTTC.